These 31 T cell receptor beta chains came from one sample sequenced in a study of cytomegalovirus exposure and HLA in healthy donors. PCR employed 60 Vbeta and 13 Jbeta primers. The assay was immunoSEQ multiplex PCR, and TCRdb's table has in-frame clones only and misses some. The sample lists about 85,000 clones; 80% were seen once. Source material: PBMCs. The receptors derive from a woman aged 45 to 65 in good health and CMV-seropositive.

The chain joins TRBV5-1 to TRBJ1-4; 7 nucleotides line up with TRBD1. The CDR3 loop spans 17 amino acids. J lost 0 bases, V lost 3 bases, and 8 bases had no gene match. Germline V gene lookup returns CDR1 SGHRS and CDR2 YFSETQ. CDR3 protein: CASSWGQPYATNEKLFF. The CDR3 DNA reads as TGCGCCAGCAGCTGGGGACAGCCGTACGCAACTAATGAAAAACTGTTTTTT.

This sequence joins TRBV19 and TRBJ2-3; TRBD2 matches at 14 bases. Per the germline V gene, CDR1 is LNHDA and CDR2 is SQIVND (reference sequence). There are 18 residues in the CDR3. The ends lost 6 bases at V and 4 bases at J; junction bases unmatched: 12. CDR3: CASSPTSGGAWGPDTQYF. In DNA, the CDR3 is TGTGCCAGTAGCCCGACTAGCGGGGGGGCCTGGGGGCCAGATACGCAGTATTTT.

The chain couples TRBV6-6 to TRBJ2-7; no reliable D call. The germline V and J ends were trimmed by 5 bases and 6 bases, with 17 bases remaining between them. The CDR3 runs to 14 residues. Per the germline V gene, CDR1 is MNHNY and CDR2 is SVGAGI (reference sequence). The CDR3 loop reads CASSPRGPSSEQYF. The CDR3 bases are TGTGCCAGCAGTCCTCGAGGTCCCTCGAGCGAGCAGTACTTC.

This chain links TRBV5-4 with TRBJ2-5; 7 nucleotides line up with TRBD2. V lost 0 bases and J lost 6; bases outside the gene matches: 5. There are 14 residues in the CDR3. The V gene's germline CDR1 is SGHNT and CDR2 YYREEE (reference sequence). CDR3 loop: CASSLEGGGKTQYF. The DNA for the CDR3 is TGTGCCAGCAGCTTGGAGGGCGGGGGAAAGACCCAGTACTTC.

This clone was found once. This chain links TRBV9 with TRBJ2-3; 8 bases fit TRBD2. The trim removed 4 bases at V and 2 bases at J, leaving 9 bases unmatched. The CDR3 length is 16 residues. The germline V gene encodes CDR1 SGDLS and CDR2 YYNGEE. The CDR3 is CASSTLAGRSTDTQYF. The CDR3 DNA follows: TGTGCCAGCAGCACCTTAGCGGGGAGATCCACAGATACGCAGTATTTT.

The CDR3 spells CASSEFGTGVMNTEAFF. The DNA of the CDR3 is TGTGCCAGCAGTGAATTTGGTACAGGGGTAATGAACACTGAAGCTTTCTTT. This sequence joins TRBV6-1 and TRBJ1-1, with TRBD1 matching over 7 bases. Trimming took 2 bases from V and 0 from J; bases not matched to a gene: 9. From germline, CDR1 is MNHNS and CDR2 SASEGT. The CDR3 length is 17 residues.

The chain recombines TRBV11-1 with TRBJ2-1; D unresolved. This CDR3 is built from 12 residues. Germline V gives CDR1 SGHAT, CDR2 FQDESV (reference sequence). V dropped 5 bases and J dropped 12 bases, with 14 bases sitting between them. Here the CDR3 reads CASSQQPSGQFF. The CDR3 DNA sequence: TGTGCCAGCAGCCAACAGCCATCAGGGCAGTTCTTC.

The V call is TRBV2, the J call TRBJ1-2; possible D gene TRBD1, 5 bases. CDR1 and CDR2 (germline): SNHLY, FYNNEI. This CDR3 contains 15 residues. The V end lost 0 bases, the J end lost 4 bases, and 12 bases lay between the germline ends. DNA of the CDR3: TGTGCCAGCAGTGAAGCGCTTCGAGACAGCTATGGCTACACCTTC. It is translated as CASSEALRDSYGYTF.

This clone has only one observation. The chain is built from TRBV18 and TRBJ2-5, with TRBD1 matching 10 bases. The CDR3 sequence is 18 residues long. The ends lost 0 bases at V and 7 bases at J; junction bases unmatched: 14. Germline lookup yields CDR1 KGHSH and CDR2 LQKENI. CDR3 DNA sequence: TGTGCCAGCTCACCACCGAGAAAACCGGACAGGGGGTGGGGGACCCAGTACTTC. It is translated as CASSPPRKPDRGWGTQYF.

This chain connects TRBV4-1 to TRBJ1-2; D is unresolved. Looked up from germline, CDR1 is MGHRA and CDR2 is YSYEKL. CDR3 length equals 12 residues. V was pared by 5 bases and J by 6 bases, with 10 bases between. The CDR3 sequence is CASSAGNHGYTF. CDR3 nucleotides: TGCGCCAGCAGCGCCGGGAACCATGGCTACACCTTC.

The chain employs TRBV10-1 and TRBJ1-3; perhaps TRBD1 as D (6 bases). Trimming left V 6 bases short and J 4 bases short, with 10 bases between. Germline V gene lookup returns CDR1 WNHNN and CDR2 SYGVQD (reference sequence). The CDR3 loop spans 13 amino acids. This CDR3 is CASSRDIGNTIYF. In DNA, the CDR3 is TGCGCCAGCAGCCGGGACATAGGAAACACCATATATTTT.

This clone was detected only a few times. The chain's CDR3 is CASSEVQQNQPQHF. In DNA form, the CDR3 reads TGTGCCAGCAGTGAAGTACAGCAGAATCAGCCCCAGCATTTT. The genes are TRBV2 and TRBJ1-5; D is uncertain. V lost 1 base and J 4 bases, leaving 8 bases between the germline ends. CDR3 length equals 14 residues. Germline V lookup: CDR1 SNHLY, CDR2 FYNNEI.

Written as DNA, the CDR3 is TGTGCCAGCAGCCTAGGGCATAGCTCACCCGAGCAGTACGTC. Protein sequence: CASSLGHSSPEQYV. V and J are TRBV7-9 and TRBJ2-7; unclear D gene. The CDR3 totals 14 residues. Looked up from germline, CDR1 is SEHNR and CDR2 is FQNEAQ (reference sequence). V lost 5 bases and J lost 6, with 17 bases in between.

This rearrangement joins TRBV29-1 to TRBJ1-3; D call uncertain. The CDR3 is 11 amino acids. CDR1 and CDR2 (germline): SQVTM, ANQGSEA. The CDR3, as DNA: TGCAGTCGGGGAGTAGGAAACACCATATATTTT. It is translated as CSRGVGNTIYF.

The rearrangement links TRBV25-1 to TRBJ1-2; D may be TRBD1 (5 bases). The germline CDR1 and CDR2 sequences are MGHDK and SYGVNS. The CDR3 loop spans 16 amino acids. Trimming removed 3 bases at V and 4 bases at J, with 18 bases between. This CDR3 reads CASSDRVGGSRYGYTF. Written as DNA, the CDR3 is TGTGCCAGCAGTGATCGCGTCGGGGGATCGCGCTATGGCTACACCTTC.

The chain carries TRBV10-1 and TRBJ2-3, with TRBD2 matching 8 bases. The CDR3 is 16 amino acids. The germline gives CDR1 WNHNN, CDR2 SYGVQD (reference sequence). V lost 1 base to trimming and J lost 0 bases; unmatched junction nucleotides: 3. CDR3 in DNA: TGCGCCAGCAGTGAGTTCAGCGGGAGTAGCACAGATACGCAGTATTTT. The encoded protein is CASSEFSGSSTDTQYF.

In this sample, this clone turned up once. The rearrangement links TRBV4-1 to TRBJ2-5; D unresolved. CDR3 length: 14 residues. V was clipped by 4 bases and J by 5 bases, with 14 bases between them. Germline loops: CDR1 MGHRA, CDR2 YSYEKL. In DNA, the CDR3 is TGCGCCAGCAGCCCCATCCCCTTCGGGGAGACCCAGTACTTC. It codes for CASSPIPFGETQYF.

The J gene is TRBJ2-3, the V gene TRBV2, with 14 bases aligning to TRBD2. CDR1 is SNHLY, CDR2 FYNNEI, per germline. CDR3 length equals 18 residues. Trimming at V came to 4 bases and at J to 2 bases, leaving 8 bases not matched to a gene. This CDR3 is CASSGPGLAGVYTDTQYF. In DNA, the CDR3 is TGTGCCAGCAGTGGACCGGGACTAGCGGGGGTTTACACAGATACGCAGTATTTT.

CDR3 protein: CASSEESTDTQYF. The DNA for the CDR3 is TGCGCCAGCAGTGAGGAGTCCACAGATACGCAGTATTTT. The genes are TRBV10-1 and TRBJ2-3, with D uncertain. Germline V CDR1 and CDR2: WNHNN, SYGVQD (reference sequence). The V end was cut by 2 bases, the J end by 2 bases, with 5 bases between. The CDR3 loop spans 13 amino acids.

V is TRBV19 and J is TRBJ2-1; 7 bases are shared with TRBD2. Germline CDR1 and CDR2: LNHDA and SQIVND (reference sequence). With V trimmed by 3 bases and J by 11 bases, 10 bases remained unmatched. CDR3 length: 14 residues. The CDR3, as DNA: TGTGCCAGTAGTATCTTCGGTACTAGCGAAAAGCAGTTCTTC. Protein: CASSIFGTSEKQFF.

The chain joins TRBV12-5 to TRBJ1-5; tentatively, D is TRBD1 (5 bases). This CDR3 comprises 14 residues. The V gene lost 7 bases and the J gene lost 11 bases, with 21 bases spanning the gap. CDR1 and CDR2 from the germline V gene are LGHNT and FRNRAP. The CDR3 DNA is TGTGCTAGTGCCTTTGGGGCAGTGAGTTCTGCCCAGCATTTT. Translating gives CASAFGAVSSAQHF.

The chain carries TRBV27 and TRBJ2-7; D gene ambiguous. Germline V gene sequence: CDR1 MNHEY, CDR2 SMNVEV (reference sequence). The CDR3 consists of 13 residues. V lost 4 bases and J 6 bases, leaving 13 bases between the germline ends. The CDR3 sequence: CASSSFGPGEQYF. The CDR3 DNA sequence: TGTGCCAGCAGTTCCTTCGGTCCCGGCGAGCAGTACTTC.

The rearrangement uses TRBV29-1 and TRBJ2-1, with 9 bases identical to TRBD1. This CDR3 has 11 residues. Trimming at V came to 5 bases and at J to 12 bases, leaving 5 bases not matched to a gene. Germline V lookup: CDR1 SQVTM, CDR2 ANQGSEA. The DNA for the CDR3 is TGCAGCGTTACAGGGGGCTTGGTGCAGTTCTTC. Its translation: CSVTGGLVQFF.

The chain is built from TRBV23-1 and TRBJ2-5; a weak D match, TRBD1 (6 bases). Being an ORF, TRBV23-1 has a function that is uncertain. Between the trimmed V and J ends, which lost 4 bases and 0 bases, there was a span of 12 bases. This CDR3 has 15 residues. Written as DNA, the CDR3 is TGCGCCAGCAGTCTATACAGGGACAACCAAGAGACCCAGTACTTC. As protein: CASSLYRDNQETQYF.

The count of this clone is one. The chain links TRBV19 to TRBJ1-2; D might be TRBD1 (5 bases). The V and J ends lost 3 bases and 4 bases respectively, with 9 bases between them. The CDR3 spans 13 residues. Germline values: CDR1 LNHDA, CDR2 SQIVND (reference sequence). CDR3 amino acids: CASSIDSFYGYTF. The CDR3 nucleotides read TGTGCCAGTAGTATCGACAGCTTCTATGGCTACACCTTC.

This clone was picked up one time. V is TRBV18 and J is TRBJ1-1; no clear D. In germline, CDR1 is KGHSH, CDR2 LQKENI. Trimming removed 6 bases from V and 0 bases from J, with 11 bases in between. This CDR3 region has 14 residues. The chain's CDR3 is CASSVTEMNTEAFF. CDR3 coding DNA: TGTGCCAGCTCGGTTACAGAAATGAACACTGAAGCTTTCTTT.

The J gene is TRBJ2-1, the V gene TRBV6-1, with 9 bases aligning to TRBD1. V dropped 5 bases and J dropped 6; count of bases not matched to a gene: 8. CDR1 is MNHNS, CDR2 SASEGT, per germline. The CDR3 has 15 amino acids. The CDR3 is CASSLGQGQANEQFF. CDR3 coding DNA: TGTGCCAGCAGTTTGGGACAGGGTCAGGCCAATGAGCAGTTCTTC.

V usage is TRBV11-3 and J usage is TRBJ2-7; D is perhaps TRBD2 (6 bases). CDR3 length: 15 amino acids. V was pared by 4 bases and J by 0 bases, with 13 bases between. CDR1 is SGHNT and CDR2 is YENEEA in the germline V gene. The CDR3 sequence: CASSWGSGTSYEQYF. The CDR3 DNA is TGTGCCAGCAGCTGGGGTAGCGGCACCTCCTACGAGCAGTACTTC.

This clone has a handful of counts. In nucleotides, the CDR3 is TGCGCCAGCAGCCGGGGACTAGCGGGTTACAATGAGCAGTTCTTC. This translates into CASSRGLAGYNEQFF. The rearrangement joins TRBV5-1 to TRBJ2-1; 12 bases fit TRBD2. This CDR3 comprises 15 residues. With 4 bases clipped from V and 4 bases from J, the junction kept 3 bases outside the gene matches. Germline V gene sequence: CDR1 SGHRS, CDR2 YFSETQ.

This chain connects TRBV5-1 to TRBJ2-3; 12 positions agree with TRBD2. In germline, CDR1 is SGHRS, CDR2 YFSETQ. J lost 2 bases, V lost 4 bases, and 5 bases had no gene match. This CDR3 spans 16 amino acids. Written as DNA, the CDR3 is TGCGCCAGCAGCCCGGGACTAGCGGGCTACACAGATACGCAGTATTTT. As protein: CASSPGLAGYTDTQYF.

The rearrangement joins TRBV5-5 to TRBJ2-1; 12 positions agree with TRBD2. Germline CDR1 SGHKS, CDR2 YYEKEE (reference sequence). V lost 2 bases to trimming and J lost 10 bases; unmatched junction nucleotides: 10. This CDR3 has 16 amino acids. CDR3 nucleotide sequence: TGTGCCAGCAGCTTACGACTAGCGGGGGTGGGAGGGGAGCAGTTCTTC. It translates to CASSLRLAGVGGEQFF.